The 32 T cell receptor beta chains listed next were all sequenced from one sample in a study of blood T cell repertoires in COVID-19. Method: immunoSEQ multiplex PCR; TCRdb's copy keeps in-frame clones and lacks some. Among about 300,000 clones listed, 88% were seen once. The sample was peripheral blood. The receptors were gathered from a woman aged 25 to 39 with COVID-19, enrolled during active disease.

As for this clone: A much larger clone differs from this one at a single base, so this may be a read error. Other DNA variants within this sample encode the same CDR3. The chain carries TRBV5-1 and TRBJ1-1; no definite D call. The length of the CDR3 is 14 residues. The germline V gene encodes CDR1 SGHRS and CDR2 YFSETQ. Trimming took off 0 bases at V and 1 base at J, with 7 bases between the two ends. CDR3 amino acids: CASSLGRGNTEAFF. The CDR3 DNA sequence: TGCGCCAGCAGCTTGGGACGGGGGAACACTGAAGCTTTCTTT.

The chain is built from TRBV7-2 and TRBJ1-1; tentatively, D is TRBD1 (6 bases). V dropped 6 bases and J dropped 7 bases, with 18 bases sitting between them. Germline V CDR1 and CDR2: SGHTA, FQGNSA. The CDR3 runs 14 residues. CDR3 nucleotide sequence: TGTGCCAGCAGAGATACAGGGCTTTCGGGTGAAGCTTTCTTT. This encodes CASRDTGLSGEAFF.

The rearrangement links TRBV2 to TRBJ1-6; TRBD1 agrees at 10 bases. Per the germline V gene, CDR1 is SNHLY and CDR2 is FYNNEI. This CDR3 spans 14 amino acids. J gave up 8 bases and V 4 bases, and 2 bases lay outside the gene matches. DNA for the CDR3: TGTGCCAGCAGTGGGACAGGGGGGGATTCACCCCTCCACTTT. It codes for CASSGTGGDSPLHF.

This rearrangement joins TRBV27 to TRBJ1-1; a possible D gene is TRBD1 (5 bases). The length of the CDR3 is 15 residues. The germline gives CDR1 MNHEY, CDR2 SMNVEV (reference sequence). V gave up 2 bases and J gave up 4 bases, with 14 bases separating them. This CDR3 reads CASSLGSGFRTEAFF. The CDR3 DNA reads TGTGCCAGCAGTTTAGGATCAGGGTTCCGCACTGAAGCTTTCTTT.

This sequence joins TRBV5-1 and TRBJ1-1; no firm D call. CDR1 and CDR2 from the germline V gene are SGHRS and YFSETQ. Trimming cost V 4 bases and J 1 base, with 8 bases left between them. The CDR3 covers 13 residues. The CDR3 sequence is CASSGGPNTEAFF. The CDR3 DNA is TGCGCCAGCAGCGGCGGCCCGAACACTGAAGCTTTCTTT.

CDR3 coding DNA: TGTGCCAGCAGCCTCCTCGGGAACACTGAAGCTTTCTTT. It specifies CASSLLGNTEAFF. V and J are TRBV7-3 and TRBJ1-1; D gene ambiguous. CDR1 SGHTA and CDR2 FQGTGA come from the germline V gene. The V and J ends lost 5 bases and 1 base respectively, with 8 bases between them. CDR3 length equals 13 residues.

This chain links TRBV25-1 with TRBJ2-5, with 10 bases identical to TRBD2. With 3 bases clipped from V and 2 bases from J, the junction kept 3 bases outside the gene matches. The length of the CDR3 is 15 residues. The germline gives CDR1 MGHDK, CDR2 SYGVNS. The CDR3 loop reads CASSDGLAEQETQYF. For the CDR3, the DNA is TGTGCCAGCAGTGACGGACTAGCGGAACAAGAGACCCAGTACTTC.

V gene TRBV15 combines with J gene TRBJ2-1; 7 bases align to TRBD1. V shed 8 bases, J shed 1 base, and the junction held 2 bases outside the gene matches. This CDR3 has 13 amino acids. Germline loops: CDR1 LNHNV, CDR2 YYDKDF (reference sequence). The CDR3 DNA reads TGTGCCACCCGGGACAGATCCTACAATGAGCAGTTCTTC. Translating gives CATRDRSYNEQFF.

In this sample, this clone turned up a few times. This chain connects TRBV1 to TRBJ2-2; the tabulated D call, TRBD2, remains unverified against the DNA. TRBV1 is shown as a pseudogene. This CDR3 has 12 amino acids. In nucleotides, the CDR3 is TGCACCAGCAGCCAGCGGCCCGGGGAGCTGTTTTTT. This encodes CTSSQRPGELFF.

The CDR3: CASSWTGALDIQYF. Here the CDR3 DNA reads TGTGCCAGCAGCTGGACAGGGGCTTTGGACATTCAGTACTTC. The chain recombines TRBV7-2 with TRBJ2-4; 9 bases line up with TRBD1. V dropped 4 bases and J dropped 8; count of bases not matched to a gene: 6. Germline lookup yields CDR1 SGHTA and CDR2 FQGNSA. The CDR3 spans 14 residues.

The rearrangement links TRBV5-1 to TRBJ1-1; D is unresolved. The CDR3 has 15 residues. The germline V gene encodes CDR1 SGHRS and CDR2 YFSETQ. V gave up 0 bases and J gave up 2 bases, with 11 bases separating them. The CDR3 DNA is TGCGCCAGCAGCTTGGCTGGCAGGCCAAACACTGAAGCTTTCTTT. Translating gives CASSLAGRPNTEAFF.

The CDR3 sequence is CASSPRSGGTSTDTQYF. CDR3 DNA: TGTGCCAGCTCACCACGTTCAGGGGGAACTAGCACAGATACGCAGTATTTT. The chain couples TRBV18 to TRBJ2-3; 7 positions match TRBD1. J was trimmed by 0 bases and V by 1 base; bases with no gene match: 7. From germline, CDR1 is KGHSH and CDR2 LQKENI. The CDR3 extends over 17 amino acids.

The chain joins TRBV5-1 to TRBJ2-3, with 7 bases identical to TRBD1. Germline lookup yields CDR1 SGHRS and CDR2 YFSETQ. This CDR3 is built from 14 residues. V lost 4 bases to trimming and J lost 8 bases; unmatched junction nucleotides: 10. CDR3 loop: CASSPTQGLFTQYF. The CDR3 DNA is TGCGCCAGCAGCCCAACACAGGGGTTGTTTACGCAGTATTTT.

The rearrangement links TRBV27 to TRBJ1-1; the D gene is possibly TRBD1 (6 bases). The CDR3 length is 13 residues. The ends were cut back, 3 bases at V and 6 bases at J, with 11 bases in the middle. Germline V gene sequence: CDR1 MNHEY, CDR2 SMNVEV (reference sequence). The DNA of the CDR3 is TGTGCCAGCAGTTTCCGGGACAAGTCTGAAGCTTTCTTT. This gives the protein CASSFRDKSEAFF.

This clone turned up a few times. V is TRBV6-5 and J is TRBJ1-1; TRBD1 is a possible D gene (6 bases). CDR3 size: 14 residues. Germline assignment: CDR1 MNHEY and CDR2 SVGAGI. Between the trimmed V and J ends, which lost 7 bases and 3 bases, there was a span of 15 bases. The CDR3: CASTRAGADTEAFF. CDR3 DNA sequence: TGTGCCAGCACCCGGGCGGGGGCGGACACTGAAGCTTTCTTT.

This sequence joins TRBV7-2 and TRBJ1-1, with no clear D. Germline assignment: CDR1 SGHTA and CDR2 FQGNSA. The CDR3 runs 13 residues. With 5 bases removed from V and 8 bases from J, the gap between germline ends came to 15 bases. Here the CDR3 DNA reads TGTGCCAGCAGCCCCGGTCGAGGTAGGGAAGCTTTCTTT. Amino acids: CASSPGRGREAFF.

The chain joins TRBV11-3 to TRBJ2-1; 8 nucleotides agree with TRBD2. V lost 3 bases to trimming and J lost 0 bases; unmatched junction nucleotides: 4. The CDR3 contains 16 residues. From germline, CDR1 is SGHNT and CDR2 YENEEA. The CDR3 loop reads CASSLAGRGSYNEQFF. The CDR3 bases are TGTGCCAGCAGCTTGGCCGGGAGGGGCTCCTACAATGAGCAGTTCTTC.

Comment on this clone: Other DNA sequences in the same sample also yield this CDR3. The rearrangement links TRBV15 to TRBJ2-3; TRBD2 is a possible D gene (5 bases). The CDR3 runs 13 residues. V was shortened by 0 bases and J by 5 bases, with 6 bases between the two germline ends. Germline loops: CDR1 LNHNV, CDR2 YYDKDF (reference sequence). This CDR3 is CATSRDRGDTQYF. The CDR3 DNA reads TGTGCCACCAGCAGAGACCGGGGAGATACGCAGTATTTT.

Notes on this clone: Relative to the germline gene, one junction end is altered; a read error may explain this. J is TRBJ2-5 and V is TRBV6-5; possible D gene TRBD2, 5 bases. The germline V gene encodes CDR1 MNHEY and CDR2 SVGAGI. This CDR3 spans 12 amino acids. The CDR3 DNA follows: TGTGCCAGCAGGTCGGACTCCATCACCCAGCACTTC. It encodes CASRSDSITQHF.

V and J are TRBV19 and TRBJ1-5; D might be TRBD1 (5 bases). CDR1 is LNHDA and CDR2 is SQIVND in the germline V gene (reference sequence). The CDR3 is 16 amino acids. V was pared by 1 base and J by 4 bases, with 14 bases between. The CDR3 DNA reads TGTGCCAGTAGTATAGGGTCCAGGGCATCTAATCAGCCCCAGCATTTT. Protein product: CASSIGSRASNQPQHF. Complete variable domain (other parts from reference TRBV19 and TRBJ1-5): DGGITQSPKYLFRKEGQNVTLSCEQNLNHDAMYWYRQDPGQGLRLIYYSQIVNDFQKGDIAEGYSVSREKKESFPLTVTSAQKNPTAFYLCASSIGSRASNQPQHFGDGTRLSIL.

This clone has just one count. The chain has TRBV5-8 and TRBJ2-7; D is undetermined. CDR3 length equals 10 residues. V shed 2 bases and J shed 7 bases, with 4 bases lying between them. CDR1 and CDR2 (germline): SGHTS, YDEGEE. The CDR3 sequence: CASSFPEQYV. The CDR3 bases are TGTGCCAGCAGCTTCCCGGAGCAGTACGTC.

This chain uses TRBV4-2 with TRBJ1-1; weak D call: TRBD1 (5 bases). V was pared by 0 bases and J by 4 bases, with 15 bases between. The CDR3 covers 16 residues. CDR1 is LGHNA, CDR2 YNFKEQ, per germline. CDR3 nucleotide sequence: TGTGCCAGCAGCCAAGAATGGACACCCCGCGGCACTGAAGCTTTCTTT. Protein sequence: CASSQEWTPRGTEAFF.

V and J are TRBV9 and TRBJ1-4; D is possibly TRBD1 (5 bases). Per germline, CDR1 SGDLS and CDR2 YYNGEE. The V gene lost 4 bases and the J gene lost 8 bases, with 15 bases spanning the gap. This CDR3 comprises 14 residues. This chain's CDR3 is CASSPDSWIEKLFF. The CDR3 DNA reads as TGTGCCAGCAGCCCAGACAGCTGGATAGAAAAACTGTTTTTT.

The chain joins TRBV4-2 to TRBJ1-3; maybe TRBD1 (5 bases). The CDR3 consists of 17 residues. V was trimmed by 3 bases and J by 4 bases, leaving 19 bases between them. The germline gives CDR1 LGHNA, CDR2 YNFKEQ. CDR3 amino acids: CASSQDQARTLGNTIYF. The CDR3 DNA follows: TGTGCCAGCAGCCAGGACCAGGCTCGGACACTCGGAAACACCATATATTTT.

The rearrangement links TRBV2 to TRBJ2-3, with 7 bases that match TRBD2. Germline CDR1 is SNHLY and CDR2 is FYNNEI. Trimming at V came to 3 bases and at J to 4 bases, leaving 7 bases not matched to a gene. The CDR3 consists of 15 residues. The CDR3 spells CASSDAAGRADTQYF. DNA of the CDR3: TGTGCCAGCAGTGATGCAGCGGGGAGGGCAGATACGCAGTATTTT.

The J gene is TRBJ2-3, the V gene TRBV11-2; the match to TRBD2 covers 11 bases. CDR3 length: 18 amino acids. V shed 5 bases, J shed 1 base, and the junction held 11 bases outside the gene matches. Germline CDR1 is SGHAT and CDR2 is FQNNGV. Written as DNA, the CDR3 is TGTGCCAGCAGCCGTCAATCGATTAGCGGGGGGGGCACAGATACGCAGTATTTT. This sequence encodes CASSRQSISGGGTDTQYF.

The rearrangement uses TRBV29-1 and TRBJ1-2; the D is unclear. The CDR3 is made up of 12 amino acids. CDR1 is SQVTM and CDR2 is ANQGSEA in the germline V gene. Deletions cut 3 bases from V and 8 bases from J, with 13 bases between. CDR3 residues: CSVDPAGRGYTF. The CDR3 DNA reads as TGCAGCGTTGACCCGGCCGGGAGAGGCTACACCTTC.

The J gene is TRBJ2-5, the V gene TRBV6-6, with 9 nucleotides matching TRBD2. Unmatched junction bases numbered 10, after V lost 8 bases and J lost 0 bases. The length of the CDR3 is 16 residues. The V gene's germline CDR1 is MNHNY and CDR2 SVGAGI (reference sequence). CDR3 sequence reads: CASPMAGGKYQETQYF. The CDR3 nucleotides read TGTGCCAGCCCTATGGCGGGAGGGAAGTACCAAGAGACCCAGTACTTC.

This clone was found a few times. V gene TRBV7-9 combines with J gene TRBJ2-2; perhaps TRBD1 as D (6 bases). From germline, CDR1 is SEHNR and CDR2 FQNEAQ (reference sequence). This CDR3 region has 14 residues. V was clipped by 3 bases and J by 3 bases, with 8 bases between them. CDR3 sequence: CASSFEGDTGELFF. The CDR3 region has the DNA TGTGCCAGCAGCTTCGAGGGGGACACCGGGGAGCTGTTTTTT.

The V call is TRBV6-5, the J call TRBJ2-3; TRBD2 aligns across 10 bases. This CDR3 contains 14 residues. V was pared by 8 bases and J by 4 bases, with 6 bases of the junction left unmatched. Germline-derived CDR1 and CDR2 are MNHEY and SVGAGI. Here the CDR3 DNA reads TGTGCCAGCTGGAGCGGGGGGGCTTCAGATACGCAGTATTTT. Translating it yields CASWSGGASDTQYF.

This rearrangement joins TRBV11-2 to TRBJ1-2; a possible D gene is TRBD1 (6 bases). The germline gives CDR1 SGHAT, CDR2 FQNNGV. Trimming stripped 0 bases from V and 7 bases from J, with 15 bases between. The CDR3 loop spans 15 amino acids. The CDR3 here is CASSLDIVGGGGYTF. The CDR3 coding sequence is TGTGCCAGCAGCTTAGATATCGTAGGGGGTGGTGGCTACACCTTC.

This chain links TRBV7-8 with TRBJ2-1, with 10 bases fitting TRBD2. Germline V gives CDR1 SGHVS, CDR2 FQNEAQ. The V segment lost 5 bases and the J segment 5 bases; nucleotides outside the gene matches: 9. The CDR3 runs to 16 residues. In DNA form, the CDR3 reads TGTGCCAGCAGCCTCTCCAGCGGGGGGGCCGACAATGAGCAGTTCTTC. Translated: CASSLSSGGADNEQFF.